The rows below give T cell receptor beta chains drawn from one sample of a study of T cells after yellow fever vaccination. MiXCR was run by TCRdb on the 5' RACE reads, yielding one entry per CDR3 protein. The sample lists over 250,000 distinct CDR3 sequences, around 5.3% occurring once. The sample here was CD4+ T cells sorted from PBMCs, taken on the day of the yellow fever booster vaccination. These receptors originate from a man between 18 and 29 years old who received the YFV17D yellow fever vaccine. Each CDR3 is given with its conserved first and last residue. A D gene is named only where the DNA matches it firmly. Clone sizes are given selectively: once, few, many, or a class where the clone is expanded.

V gene	clone size	J gene	D gene	CDR3 protein	CDR3 DNA
TRBV6-5	few	TRBJ1-2	.	CASSQGFLERYGYTF	TGTGCCAGCAGTCAGGGGTTTCTGGAACGGTATGGCTACACCTTC
TRBV7-2	few	TRBJ2-3	TRBD2	CASSKGLAGVDTQYF	TGTGCCAGCAGCAAGGGCCTAGCGGGGGTGGATACGCAGTATTTT
TRBV20-1	.	TRBJ1-5	.	CSAQEGNGNQPQHF	TGCAGTGCTCAAGAGGGTAATGGCAATCAGCCCCAGCATTTT
TRBV5-4	.	TRBJ2-1	TRBD2	CASSLTSGGVLNEQFF	TGTGCCAGCAGCCTCACTAGCGGGGGGGTGTTAAATGAGCAGTTCTTC
TRBV6-2/TRBV6-3	many	TRBJ2-7	TRBD1	CASSYRRSDRRSYEQYF	TGTGCCAGCAGTTACCGCAGATCGGACAGGAGGTCCTACGAGCAGTACTTC
TRBV19	few	TRBJ2-3	TRBD2	CASSRLAGGRGTDTQYF	TGTGCCAGTAGTAGACTAGCGGGGGGGCGAGGCACAGATACGCAGTATTTT
TRBV5-1	many	TRBJ2-5	.	CASNAGNQETQYF	TGCGCCAGTAATGCAGGGAACCAAGAGACCCAGTACTTC
TRBV30	few	TRBJ1-6	.	CAWRGPTYSPLHF	TGTGCCTGGAGGGGGCCCACCTATTCACCCCTCCACTTT
TRBV7-3	many	TRBJ2-2	.	CASSPTNTGELFF	TGTGCCAGCAGCCCCACCAACACCGGGGAGCTGTTTTTT
TRBV19	few	TRBJ1-1	.	CASSGGRSMNTEAFF	TGTGCCAGTAGTGGGGGGCGGTCGATGAACACTGAAGCTTTCTTT
TRBV19	few	TRBJ2-5	TRBD1	CASRRDRVGETQYF	TGTGCCTCAAGGAGGGACAGGGTAGGGGAGACCCAGTACTTC
TRBV20-1	few	TRBJ1-5	.	CSATVDSNQPQHF	TGCAGTGCTACCGTTGATAGCAATCAGCCCCAGCATTTT
TRBV24-1	few	TRBJ1-5	.	CATSDQRPRGRDQPQHF	TGTGCCACCAGTGACCAACGCCCCCGGGGGCGAGATCAGCCCCAGCATTTT
TRBV7-8	few	TRBJ1-5	.	CASSLGTVDNQPQHF	TGTGCCAGCAGCTTAGGGACTGTGGACAATCAGCCCCAGCATTTT
TRBV7-6	many	TRBJ2-1	TRBD1	CASSLTGGNEQFF	TGTGCCAGCAGCTTGACAGGGGGCAATGAGCAGTTCTTC
TRBV5-6	many	TRBJ2-1	TRBD2	CASSRGLVYNEQFF	TGTGCCAGCAGCAGGGGACTAGTCTACAATGAGCAGTTCTTC
TRBV5-1	.	TRBJ1-6	.	CASSLGSGYQLRDSPLHF	TGCGCCAGCAGCTTGGGGTCAGGGTACCAACTTCGGGATTCACCCCTCCACTTT
TRBV7-9	.	TRBJ1-4	.	CASSLGGQRYEKLFF	TGTGCCAGCAGCTTGGGAGGACAGCGTTATGAAAAACTGTTTTTT
TRBV5-5	.	TRBJ1-4	.	CASSLTGTNEKLFF	TGTGCCAGCAGCCTCACAGGGACTAATGAAAAACTGTTTTTT
TRBV4-3	many	TRBJ1-1	.	CASSRGGENTEAFF	TGCGCCAGCAGCCGTGGAGGGGAGAACACTGAAGCTTTCTTT
TRBV6-6	.	TRBJ1-5	.	CASKPGLQPQHF	TGTGCCAGCAAACCTGGACTGCAGCCCCAGCATTTT
TRBV20-1	many	TRBJ2-3	TRBD2	CSTPALGGGAKDTQYF	TGCAGTACCCCGGCCCTCGGCGGGGGGGCGAAAGATACGCAGTATTTT
TRBV10-3	few	TRBJ2-7	.	CAISEGQTYEQYF	TGTGCCATCAGTGAGGGACAAACCTACGAGCAGTACTTC
TRBV20-1	.	TRBJ2-5	TRBD2	CSGPTSGVGTQYF	TGCAGTGGCCCGACTAGCGGGGTGGGGACCCAGTACTTC
TRBV3-1	many	TRBJ2-3	.	CASSQLSYDTQYF	TGTGCCAGCAGCCAATTGTCGTACGATACGCAGTATTTT
TRBV15	few	TRBJ2-1	TRBD2	CATSRVAGGTIEQFF	TGTGCCACCAGCAGAGTAGCGGGGGGGACTATTGAGCAGTTCTTC
TRBV6-6	.	TRBJ2-6	TRBD1	CASSDRVSGANVLTF	TGTGCCAGCAGTGACAGGGTCTCTGGGGCCAACGTCCTGACTTTC
TRBV20-1	few	TRBJ2-2	TRBD1	CSARDPGQGGTGELFF	TGCAGTGCTAGAGACCCGGGACAGGGGGGGACCGGGGAGCTGTTTTTT
TRBV30	few	TRBJ2-6	.	CAWSIRGGANVLTF	TGTGCCTGGAGTATCCGTGGGGGGGCCAACGTCCTGACTTTC
TRBV30	.	TRBJ1-2	.	CAWNRDNYGYTF	TGTGCCTGGAACAGGGATAACTATGGCTACACCTTC
TRBV7-2	.	TRBJ1-3	.	CASSSQGLAGNTIYF	TGTGCCAGCAGCTCCCAGGGGCTTGCTGGAAACACCATATATTTT
TRBV5-6	many	TRBJ1-2	.	CASSFEANYGYTF	TGTGCCAGCAGCTTCGAAGCTAACTATGGCTACACCTTC
TRBV6-6	.	TRBJ2-3	TRBD2	CASSRAPLAGGKDTQYF	TGTGCCAGCAGCCGCGCCCCTCTAGCGGGGGGGAAAGATACGCAGTATTTT
TRBV5-1	few	TRBJ2-7	.	CASSLESGRGVEQYF	TGCGCCAGCAGCTTGGAGAGCGGCAGGGGGGTCGAGCAGTACTTC
TRBV3-1	few	TRBJ1-1	.	CASSQDLQAEAFF	TGTGCCAGCAGCCAAGATTTACAGGCTGAAGCTTTCTTT
TRBV19	.	TRBJ1-6	.	CASSIETASNSPLHF	TGTGCCAGTAGTATCGAGACAGCCTCCAATTCACCCCTCCACTTT
TRBV11-2	few	TRBJ1-6	TRBD1	CASSLVETGASPLHF	TGTGCCAGCAGCTTAGTCGAGACAGGGGCATCACCCCTCCACTTT
TRBV5-1	many	TRBJ2-3	.	CASSETGTFTDTQYF	TGCGCCAGCAGTGAAACCGGGACATTCACAGATACGCAGTATTTT
TRBV6-1	many	TRBJ1-5	.	CASSEIGSRNQPQHF	TGTGCCAGCAGTGAAATAGGCAGCCGCAATCAGCCCCAGCATTTT
TRBV7-3	many	TRBJ2-1	.	CASSSGPRNEQFF	TGTGCCAGCAGCTCCGGGCCCAGGAATGAGCAGTTCTTC
TRBV7-8	many	TRBJ2-5	.	CASSLSAGAPSWETQYF	TGTGCCAGCAGCCTAAGTGCAGGGGCCCCATCGTGGGAGACCCAGTACTTC
TRBV20-1	.	TRBJ2-7	.	CSARRVGGYEQYF	TGCAGTGCTAGACGCGTGGGCGGCTACGAGCAGTACTTC
TRBV27	.	TRBJ2-3	.	CASSLYDVHRSDTQYF	TGTGCCAGCAGTTTATACGACGTCCATAGGTCAGATACGCAGTATTTT
TRBV7-9	many	TRBJ2-1	.	CASSPRTGNPYNEQFF	TGTGCCAGCAGCCCCCGTACGGGGAACCCCTACAATGAGCAGTTCTTC
TRBV29-1	few	TRBJ2-7	TRBD1	CSVEGFQGANEQYF	TGCAGCGTTGAAGGATTCCAGGGGGCCAACGAGCAGTACTTC